In its sample, the clone carrying this T cell receptor (beta chain) was seen a few times. These data originate in a study of blood T cell repertoires in COVID-19. About the research overall: Samples of COVID-19 (acute and convalescent) were obtained from the United States, Italy and Spain. PBMCs, B-cell-depleted T cells, or T cells were the source of the cDNA or gDNA that made up the material.

Original handling: How many nucleated cells were present was estimated from reference gene primer amplification. Generated by immunoSEQ multiplex PCR, the TCRdb table keeps only in-frame clones and is missing some. D and trimming come from the DNA, and the V and J calls and clone size come from that table. The sample has about 200,000 clones; around 84% are singletons. The sequenced material came from peripheral blood. The sequence derives from a woman of 80 years or more with acute or convalescent COVID-19.

CDR3 region: CASSRDRNTEAFF. In DNA form, the CDR3 reads TGTGCCAGCTCACGGGACAGGAACACTGAAGCTTTCTTT. The J gene is TRBJ1-1, the V gene TRBV18; 7 positions match TRBD1. This CDR3 spans 13 amino acids. V shed 4 bases, J shed 1 base, and the junction held 0 bases outside the gene matches. Germline CDR1 is KGHSH and CDR2 is LQKENI.